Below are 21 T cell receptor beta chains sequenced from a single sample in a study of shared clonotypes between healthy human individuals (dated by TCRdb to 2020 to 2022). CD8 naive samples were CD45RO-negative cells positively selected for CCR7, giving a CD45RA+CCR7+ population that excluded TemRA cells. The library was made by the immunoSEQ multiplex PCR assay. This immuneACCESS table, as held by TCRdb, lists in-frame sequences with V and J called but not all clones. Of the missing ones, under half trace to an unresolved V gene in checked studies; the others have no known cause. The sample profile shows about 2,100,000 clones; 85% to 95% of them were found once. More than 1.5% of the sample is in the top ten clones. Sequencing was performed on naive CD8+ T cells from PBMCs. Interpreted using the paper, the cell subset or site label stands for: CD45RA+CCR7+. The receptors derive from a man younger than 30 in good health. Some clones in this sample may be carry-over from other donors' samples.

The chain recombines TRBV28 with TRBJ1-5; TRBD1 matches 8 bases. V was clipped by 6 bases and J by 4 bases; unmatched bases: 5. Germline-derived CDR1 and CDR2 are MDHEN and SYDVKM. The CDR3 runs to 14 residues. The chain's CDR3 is CASRIRGRNQPQHF. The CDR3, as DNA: TGTGCCAGCAGGATCAGGGGGCGTAATCAGCCCCAGCATTTT.

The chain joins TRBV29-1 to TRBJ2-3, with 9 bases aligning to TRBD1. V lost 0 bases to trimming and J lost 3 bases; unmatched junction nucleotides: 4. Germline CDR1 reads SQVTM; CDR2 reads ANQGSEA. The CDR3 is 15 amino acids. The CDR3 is CSVEEQGARTDTQYF. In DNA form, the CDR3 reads TGCAGCGTTGAAGAACAGGGGGCCAGGACAGATACGCAGTATTTT.

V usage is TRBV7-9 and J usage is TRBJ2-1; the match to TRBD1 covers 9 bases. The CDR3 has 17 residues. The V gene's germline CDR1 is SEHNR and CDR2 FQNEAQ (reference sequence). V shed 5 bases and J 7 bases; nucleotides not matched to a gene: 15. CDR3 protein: CASSLPPQGAEGNEQFF. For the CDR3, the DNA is TGTGCCAGCAGCCTCCCCCCACAGGGGGCGGAGGGGAATGAGCAGTTCTTC. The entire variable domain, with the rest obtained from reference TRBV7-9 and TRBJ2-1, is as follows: DTGVSQNPRHKITKRGQNVTFRCDPISEHNRLYWYRQTLGQGPEFLTYFQNEAQLEKSRLLSDRFSAERPKGSFSTLEIQRTEQGDSAMYLCASSLPPQGAEGNEQFFGPGTRLTVL.

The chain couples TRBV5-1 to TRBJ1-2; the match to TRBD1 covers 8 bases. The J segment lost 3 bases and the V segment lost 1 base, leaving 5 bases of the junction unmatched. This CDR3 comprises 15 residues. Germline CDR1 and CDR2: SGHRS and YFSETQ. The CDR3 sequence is CASSLWAGGYYGYTF. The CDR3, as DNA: TGCGCCAGCAGCTTGTGGGCAGGGGGCTACTATGGCTACACCTTC. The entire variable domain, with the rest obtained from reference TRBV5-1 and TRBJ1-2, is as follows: KAGVTQTPRYLIKTRGQQVTLSCSPISGHRSVSWYQQTPGQGLQFLFEYFSETQRNKGNFPGRFSGRQFSNSRSEMNVSTLELGDSALYLCASSLWAGGYYGYTFGSGTRLTVV.

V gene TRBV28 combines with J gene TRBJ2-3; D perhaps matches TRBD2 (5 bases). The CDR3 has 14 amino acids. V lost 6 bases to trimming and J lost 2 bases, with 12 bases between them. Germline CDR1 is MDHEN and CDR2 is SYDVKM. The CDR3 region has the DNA TGTGCCAGCAGACCTGGGAGTCTCACAGATACGCAGTATTTT. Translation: CASRPGSLTDTQYF. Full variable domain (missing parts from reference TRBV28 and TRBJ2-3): DVKVTQSSRYLVKRTGEKVFLECVQDMDHENMFWYRQDPGLGLRLIYFSYDVKMKEKGDIPEGYSVSREKKERFSLILESASTNQTSMYLCASRPGSLTDTQYFGPGTRLTVL.

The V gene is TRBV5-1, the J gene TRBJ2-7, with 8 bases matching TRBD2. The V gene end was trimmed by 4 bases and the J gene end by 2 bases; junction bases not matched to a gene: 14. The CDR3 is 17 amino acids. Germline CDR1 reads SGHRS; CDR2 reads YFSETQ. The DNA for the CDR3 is TGCGCCAGCAGCCCCCCCCGTGTCCTAGCGGGTACCTACGAGCAGTACTTC. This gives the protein CASSPPRVLAGTYEQYF.

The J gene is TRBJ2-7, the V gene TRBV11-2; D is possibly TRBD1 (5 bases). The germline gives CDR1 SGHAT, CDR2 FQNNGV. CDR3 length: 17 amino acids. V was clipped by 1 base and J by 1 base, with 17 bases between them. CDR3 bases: TGTGCCAGCAGCTTAGGACTTAGGGGTCTTCCGTCCTACGAGCAGTACTTC. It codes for CASSLGLRGLPSYEQYF.

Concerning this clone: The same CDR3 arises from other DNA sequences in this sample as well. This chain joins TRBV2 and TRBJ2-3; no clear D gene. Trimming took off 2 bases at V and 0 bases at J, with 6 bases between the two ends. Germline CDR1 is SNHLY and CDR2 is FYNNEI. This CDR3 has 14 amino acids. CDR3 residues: CASSEQHSTDTQYF. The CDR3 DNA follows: TGTGCCAGCAGTGAACAACACAGCACAGATACGCAGTATTTT.

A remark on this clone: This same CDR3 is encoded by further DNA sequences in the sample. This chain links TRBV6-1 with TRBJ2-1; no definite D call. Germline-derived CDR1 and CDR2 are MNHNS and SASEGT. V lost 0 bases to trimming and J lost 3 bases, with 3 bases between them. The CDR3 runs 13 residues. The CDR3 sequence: CASSEAYYNEQFF. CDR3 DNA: TGTGCCAGCAGTGAAGCTTACTACAATGAGCAGTTCTTC.

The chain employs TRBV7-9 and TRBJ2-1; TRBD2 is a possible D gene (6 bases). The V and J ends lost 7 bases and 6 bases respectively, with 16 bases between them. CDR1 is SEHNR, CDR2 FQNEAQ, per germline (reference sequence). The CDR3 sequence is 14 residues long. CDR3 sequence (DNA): TGTGCCAGCACCTGGGCGGGGAGTTTCAATGAGCAGTTCTTC. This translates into CASTWAGSFNEQFF.

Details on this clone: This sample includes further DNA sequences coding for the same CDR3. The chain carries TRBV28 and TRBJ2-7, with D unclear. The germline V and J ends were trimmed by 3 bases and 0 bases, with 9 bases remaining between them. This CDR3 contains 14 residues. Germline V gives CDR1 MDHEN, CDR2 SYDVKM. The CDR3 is CASSLVGSSYEQYF. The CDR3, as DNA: TGTGCCAGCAGTTTGGTGGGCAGCTCCTACGAGCAGTACTTC.

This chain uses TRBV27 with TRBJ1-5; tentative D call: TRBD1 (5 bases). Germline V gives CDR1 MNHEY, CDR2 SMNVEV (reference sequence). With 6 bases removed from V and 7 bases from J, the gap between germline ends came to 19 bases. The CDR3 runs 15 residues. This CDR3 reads CASRPIGTSGQPQHF. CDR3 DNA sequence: TGTGCCAGCAGACCAATCGGGACTTCGGGGCAGCCCCAGCATTTT.

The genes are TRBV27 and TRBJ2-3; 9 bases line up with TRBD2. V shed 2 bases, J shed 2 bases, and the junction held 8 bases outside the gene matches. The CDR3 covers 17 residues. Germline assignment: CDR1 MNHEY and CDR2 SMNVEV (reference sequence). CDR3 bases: TGTGCCAGCAGTTTAGTCTGGCCTAGCGGGGCCACAGATACGCAGTATTTT. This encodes CASSLVWPSGATDTQYF.

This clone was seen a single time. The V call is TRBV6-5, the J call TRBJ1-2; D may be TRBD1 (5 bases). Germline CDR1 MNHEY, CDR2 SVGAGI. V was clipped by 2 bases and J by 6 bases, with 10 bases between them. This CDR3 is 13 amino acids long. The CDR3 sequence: CASSYPGGNGYTF. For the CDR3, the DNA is TGTGCCAGCAGTTACCCGGGGGGGAATGGCTACACCTTC.

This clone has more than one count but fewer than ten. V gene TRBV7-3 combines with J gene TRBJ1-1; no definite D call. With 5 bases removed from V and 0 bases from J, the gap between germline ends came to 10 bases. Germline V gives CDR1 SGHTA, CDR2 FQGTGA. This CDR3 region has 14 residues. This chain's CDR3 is CASSTDGMNTEAFF. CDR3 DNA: TGTGCCAGCAGCACCGACGGCATGAACACTGAAGCTTTCTTT.

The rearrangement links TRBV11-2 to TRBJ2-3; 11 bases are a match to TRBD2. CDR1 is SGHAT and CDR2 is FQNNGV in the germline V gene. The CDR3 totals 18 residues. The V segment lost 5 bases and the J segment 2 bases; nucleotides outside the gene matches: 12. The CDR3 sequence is CASSLRGASGRTTDTQYF. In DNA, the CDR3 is TGTGCCAGCAGCCTACGCGGCGCTAGCGGGAGGACCACAGATACGCAGTATTTT.

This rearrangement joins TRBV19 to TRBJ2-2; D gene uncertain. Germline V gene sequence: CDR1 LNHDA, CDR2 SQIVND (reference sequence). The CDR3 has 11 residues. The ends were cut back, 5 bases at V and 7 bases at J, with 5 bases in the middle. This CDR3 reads CASSWIGELFF. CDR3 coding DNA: TGTGCCAGTAGTTGGATCGGGGAGCTGTTTTTT.

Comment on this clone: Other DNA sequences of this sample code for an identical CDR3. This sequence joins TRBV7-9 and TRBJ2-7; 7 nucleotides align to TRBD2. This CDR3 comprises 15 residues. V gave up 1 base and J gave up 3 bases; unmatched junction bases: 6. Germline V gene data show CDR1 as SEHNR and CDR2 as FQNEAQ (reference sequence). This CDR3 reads CASSLGAGPSYEQYF. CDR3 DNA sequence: TGTGCCAGCAGCTTAGGAGCGGGGCCCAGCTACGAGCAGTACTTC.

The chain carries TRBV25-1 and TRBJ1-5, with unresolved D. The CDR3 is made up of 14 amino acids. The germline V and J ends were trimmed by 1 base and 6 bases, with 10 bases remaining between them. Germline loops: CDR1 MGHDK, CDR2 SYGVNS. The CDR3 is CASSEWAAGQPQHF. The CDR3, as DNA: TGTGCCAGCAGTGAATGGGCAGCCGGTCAGCCCCAGCATTTT.

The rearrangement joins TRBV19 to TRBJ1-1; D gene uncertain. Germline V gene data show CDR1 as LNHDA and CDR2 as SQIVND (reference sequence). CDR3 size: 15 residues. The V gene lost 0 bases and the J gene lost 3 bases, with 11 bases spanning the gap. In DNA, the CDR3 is TGTGCCAGTAGTATAGATGGGAGATCGGACACTGAAGCTTTCTTT. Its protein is CASSIDGRSDTEAFF. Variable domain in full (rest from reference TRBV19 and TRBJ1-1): DGGITQSPKYLFRKEGQNVTLSCEQNLNHDAMYWYRQDPGQGLRLIYYSQIVNDFQKGDIAEGYSVSREKKESFPLTVTSAQKNPTAFYLCASSIDGRSDTEAFFGQGTRLTVV.

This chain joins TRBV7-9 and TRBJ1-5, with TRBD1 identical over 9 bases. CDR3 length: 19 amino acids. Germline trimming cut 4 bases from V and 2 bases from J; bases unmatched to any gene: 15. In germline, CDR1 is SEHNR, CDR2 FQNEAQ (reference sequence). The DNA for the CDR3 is TGTGCCAGCAGCTCTGGGCCCGGGACAGGGATTGTCGGCAATCAGCCCCAGCATTTT. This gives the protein CASSSGPGTGIVGNQPQHF.